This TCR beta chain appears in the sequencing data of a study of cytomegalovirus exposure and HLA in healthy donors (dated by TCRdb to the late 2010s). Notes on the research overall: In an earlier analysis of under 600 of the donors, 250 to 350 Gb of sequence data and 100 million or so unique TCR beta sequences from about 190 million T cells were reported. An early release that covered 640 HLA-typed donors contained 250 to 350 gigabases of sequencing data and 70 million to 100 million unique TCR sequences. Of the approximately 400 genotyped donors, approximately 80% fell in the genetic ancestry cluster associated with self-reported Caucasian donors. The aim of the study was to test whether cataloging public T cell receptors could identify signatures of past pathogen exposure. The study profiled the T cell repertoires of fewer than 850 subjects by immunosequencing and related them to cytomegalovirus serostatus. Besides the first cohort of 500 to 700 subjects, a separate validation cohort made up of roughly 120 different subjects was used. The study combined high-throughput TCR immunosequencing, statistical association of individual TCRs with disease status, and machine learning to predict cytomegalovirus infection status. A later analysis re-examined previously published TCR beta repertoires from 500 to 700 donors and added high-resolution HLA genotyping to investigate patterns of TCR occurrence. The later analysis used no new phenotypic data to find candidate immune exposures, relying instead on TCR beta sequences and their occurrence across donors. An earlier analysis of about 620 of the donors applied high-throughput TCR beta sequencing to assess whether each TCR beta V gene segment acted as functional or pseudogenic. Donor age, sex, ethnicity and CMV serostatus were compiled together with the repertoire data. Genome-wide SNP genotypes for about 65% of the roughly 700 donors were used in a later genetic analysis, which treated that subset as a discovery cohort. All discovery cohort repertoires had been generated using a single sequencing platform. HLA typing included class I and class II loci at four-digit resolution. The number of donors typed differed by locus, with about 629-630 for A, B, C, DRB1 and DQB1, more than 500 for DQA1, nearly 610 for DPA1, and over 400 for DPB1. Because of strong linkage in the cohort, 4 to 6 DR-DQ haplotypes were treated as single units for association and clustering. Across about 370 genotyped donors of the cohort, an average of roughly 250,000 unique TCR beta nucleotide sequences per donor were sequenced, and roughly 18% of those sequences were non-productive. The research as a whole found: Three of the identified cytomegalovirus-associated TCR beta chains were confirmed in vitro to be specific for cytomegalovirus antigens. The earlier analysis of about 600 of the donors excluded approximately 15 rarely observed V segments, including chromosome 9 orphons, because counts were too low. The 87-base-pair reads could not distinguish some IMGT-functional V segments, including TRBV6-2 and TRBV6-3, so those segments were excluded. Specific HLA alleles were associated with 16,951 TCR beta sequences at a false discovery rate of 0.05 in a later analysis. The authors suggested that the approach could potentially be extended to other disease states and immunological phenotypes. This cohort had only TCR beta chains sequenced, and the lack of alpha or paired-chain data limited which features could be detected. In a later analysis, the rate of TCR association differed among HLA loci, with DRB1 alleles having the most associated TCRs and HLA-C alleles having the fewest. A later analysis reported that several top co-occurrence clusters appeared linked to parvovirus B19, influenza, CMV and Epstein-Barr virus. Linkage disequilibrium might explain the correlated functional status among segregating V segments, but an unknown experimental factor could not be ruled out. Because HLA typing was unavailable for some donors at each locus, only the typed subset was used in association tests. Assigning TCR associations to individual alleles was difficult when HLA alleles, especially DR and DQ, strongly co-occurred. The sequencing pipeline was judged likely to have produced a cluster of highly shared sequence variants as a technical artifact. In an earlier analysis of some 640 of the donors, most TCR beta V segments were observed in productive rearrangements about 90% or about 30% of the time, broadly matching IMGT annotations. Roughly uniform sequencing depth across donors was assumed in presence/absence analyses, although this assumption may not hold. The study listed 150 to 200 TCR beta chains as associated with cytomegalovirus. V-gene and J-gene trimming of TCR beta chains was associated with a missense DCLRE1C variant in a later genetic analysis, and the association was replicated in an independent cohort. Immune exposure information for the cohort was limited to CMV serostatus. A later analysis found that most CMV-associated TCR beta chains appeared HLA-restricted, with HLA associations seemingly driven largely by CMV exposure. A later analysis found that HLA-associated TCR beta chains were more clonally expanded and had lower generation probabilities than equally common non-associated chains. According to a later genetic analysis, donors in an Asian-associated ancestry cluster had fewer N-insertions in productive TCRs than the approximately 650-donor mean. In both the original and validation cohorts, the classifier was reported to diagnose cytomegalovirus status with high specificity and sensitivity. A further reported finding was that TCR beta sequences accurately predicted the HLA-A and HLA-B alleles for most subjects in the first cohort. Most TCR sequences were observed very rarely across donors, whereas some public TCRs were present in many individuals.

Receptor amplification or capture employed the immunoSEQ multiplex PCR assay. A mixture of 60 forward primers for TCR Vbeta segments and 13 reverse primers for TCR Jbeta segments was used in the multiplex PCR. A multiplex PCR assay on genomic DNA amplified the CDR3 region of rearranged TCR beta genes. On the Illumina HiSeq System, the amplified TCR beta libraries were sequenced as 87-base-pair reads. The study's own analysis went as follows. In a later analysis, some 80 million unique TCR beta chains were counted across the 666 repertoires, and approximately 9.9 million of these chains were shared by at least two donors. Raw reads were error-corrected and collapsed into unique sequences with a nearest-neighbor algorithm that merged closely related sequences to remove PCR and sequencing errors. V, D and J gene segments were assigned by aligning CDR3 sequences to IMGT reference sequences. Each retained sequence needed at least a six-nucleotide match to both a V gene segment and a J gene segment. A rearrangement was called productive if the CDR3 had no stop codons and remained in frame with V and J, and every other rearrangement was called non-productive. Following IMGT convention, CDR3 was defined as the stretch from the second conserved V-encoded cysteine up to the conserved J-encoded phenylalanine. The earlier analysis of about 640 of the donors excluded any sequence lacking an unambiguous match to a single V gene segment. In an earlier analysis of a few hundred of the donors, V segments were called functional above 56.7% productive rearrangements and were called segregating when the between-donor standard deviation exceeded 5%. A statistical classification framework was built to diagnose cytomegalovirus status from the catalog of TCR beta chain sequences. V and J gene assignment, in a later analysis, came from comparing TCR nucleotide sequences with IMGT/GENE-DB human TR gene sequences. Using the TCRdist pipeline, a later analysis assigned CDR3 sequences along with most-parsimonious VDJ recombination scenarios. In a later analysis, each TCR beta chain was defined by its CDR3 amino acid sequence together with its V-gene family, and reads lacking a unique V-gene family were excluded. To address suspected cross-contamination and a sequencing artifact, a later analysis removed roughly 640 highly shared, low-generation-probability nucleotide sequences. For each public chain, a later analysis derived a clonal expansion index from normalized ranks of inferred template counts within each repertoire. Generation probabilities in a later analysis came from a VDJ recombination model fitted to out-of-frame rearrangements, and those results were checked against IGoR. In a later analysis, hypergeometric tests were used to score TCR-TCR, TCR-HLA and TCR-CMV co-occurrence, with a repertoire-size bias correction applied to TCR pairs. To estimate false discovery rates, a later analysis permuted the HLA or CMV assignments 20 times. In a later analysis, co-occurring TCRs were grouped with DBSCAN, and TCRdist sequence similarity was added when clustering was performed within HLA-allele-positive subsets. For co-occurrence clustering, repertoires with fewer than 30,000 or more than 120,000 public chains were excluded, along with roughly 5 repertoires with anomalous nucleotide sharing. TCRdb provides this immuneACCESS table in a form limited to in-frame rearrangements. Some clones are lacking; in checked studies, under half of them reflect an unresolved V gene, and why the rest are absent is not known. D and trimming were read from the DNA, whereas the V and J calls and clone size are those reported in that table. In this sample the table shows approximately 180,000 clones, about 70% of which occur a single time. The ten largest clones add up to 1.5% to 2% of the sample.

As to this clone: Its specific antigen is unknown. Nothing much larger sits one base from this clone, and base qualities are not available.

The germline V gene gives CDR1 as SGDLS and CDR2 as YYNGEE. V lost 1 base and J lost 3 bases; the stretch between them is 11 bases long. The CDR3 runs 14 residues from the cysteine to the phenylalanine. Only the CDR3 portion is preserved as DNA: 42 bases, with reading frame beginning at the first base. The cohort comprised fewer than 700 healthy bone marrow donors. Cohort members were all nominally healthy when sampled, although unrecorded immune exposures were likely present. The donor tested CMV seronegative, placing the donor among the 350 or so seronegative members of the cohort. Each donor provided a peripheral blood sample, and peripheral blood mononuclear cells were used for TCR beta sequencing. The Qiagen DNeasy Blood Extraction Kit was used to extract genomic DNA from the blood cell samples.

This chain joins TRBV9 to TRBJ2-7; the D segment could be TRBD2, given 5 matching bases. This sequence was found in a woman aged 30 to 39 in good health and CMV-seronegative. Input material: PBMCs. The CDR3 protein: CASSVSGVFYEQYF. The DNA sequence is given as TGTGCCAGCAGCGTATCCGGGGTCTTCTACGAGCAGTACTTC.